This is a list of T cell receptor beta chains from one sample in a study of T cell changes during pregnancy in multiple sclerosis. Measured with immunoSEQ multiplex PCR; TCRdb has only the in-frame clones, and not every one. The repertoire holds under 65,000 clones, with about nine tenths as singletons. The sample consisted of CD4+ T cells from peripheral blood mononuclear cells, taken after pregnancy. The receptors stem from a female donor with multiple sclerosis, enrolled in a pregnancy study. The CDR3 runs from the conserved cysteine through the conserved F or W. Each record gives: V gene, J gene, clone size, D gene, CDR3 length, CDR3 protein, CDR3 DNA. D genes are given only for firm matches. Part of the rows lack a size; the others show once, few, many or a class for expanded clones.

TRBV11-1	TRBJ1-6	few	TRBD1	15	CASSLDRGANAPLHF	TGTGCCAGCAGCTTAGACAGGGGGGCCAATGCTCCCCTCCACTTT
TRBV19	TRBJ1-1	NA	NA	14	CASSIVRGNTEAFF	TGTGCCAGTAGTATAGTGCGGGGGAACACTGAAGCTTTCTTT
TRBV18	TRBJ1-2	NA	TRBD1	15	CASSLEGQGVSGYTF	TGTGCCAGCTCACTCGAGGGACAGGGGGTCAGTGGCTACACCTTC
TRBV5-6	TRBJ1-6	few	NA	13	CASTSRVDSPLHF	TGTGCCAGTACCAGCAGGGTGGATTCACCCCTCCACTTT
TRBV4-2	TRBJ2-1	NA	TRBD2	16	CASSQVGGGAPNEQFF	TGTGCCAGCAGCCAAGTAGGCGGGGGGGCCCCAAATGAGCAGTTCTTC
TRBV4-2	TRBJ1-1	once	NA	18	CASSLQDQGGGIYTEAFF	TGTGCCAGCAGCCTACAAGATCAGGGAGGGGGAATTTACACTGAAGCTTTCTTT
TRBV29-1	TRBJ2-3	NA	TRBD1	12	CSEEQGADTQYF	TGCAGCGAAGAACAGGGGGCAGATACGCAGTATTTT
TRBV4-1	TRBJ1-4	NA	NA	15	CASSRVSATNEKLFF	TGCGCCAGCAGTCGGGTATCTGCAACTAATGAAAAACTGTTTTTT
TRBV6-1	TRBJ2-3	NA	TRBD1	15	CASGRTGGVTDTQYF	TGTGCCAGCGGACGGACAGGGGGAGTCACAGATACGCAGTATTTT
TRBV7-2	TRBJ1-5	NA	NA	15	CASSLQGPPGQPQHF	TGTGCCAGCAGCTTACAGGGGCCCCCAGGTCAGCCCCAGCATTTT
TRBV7-9	TRBJ1-6	once	TRBD1	16	CASSRRDSPANSPLHF	TGTGCCAGCAGCCGCCGGGACAGTCCCGCCAACTCACCCCTCCACTTT
TRBV7-2	TRBJ1-5	NA	NA	14	CASSSQGGNQPQHF	TGTGCCAGCAGCTCCCAGGGAGGGAATCAGCCCCAGCATTTT
TRBV12-5	TRBJ1-2	NA	TRBD1	13	CASGGQPQRGYTF	TGTGCTAGTGGGGGACAGCCCCAGAGGGGCTACACCTTC
TRBV27	TRBJ2-2	NA	NA	15	CASSLGDRGPGELFF	TGTGCCAGCAGTTTGGGTGACAGAGGCCCCGGGGAGCTGTTTTTT
TRBV10-3	TRBJ2-7	NA	TRBD2	14	CATAGLAGPYEQYF	TGTGCTACGGCCGGACTAGCGGGGCCCTACGAGCAGTACTTC
TRBV27	TRBJ2-7	NA	TRBD1	13	CASRTGVGYEQYF	TGTGCCAGCAGGACAGGGGTAGGGTACGAGCAGTACTTC
TRBV9	TRBJ2-1	NA	TRBD2	16	CASSTRLPSGANEQFF	TGTGCCAGCAGCACCCGACTACCTAGCGGGGCCAATGAGCAGTTCTTC
TRBV18	TRBJ2-7	NA	TRBD1	16	CASSPSRTGSSYEQYF	TGTGCCAGCTCACCCTCCCGGACAGGGAGCTCCTACGAGCAGTACTTC
TRBV6-5	TRBJ1-2	NA	TRBD1	14	CASSNLDRARGYTF	TGTGCCAGCAGTAACCTGGACAGGGCGCGCGGCTACACCTTC
TRBV2	TRBJ2-3	NA	TRBD1	17	CASSDGQGALGTDTQYF	TGTGCCAGCAGTGACGGACAGGGGGCGCTTGGCACAGATACGCAGTATTTT
TRBV7-3	TRBJ2-3	NA	TRBD2	16	CASSLQGGGTTDTQYF	TGTGCCAGCAGCTTACAGGGCGGGGGTACCACAGATACGCAGTATTTT
TRBV9	TRBJ2-1	NA	NA	16	CASSGHGSSSYNEQFF	TGTGCCAGCAGCGGCCACGGTTCGAGCTCCTACAATGAGCAGTTCTTC
TRBV7-3	TRBJ2-5	NA	NA	13	CASSRGSIETQYF	TGTGCCAGCAGCCGCGGGTCCATCGAGACCCAGTACTTC
TRBV6-6	TRBJ1-4	NA	NA	14	CASRRAAVGEKLFF	TGTGCCAGCAGGAGGGCTGCGGTTGGGGAAAAACTGTTTTTT
TRBV29-1	TRBJ1-1	NA	NA	14	CSVRGGARNTEAFF	TGCAGCGTTAGGGGGGGCGCAAGGAACACTGAAGCTTTCTTT
TRBV18	TRBJ1-1	NA	NA	15	CASSPEVLRNTEAFF	TGTGCCAGCTCACCTGAGGTCCTGCGGAACACTGAAGCTTTCTTT
TRBV27	TRBJ1-2	NA	TRBD1	14	CASRLTGGGYGYTF	TGTGCCAGCAGGCTTACAGGGGGCGGTTATGGCTACACCTTC
TRBV7-2	TRBJ1-3	medium-sized	TRBD1	17	CASSLGGQGASGNTIYF	TGTGCCAGCAGCTTAGGGGGGCAGGGGGCCTCTGGAAACACCATATATTTT
TRBV10-3	TRBJ2-3	NA	TRBD2	15	CAISEFGGATDTQYF	TGTGCCATCAGTGAGTTCGGGGGGGCCACAGATACGCAGTATTTT
TRBV7-2	TRBJ2-7	NA	TRBD2	13	CASSLRGLGQTRF	TGTGCCAGCAGCTTAAGGGGACTAGGACAGACTCGATTC
TRBV9	TRBJ2-7	NA	TRBD1	18	CASSSRDGTGVTGLEQYF	TGTGCCAGCAGCTCAAGGGACGGGACAGGAGTTACAGGGCTCGAGCAGTACTTC
TRBV20-1	TRBJ2-1	NA	NA	11	CSARFPNEQFF	TGCAGTGCTAGGTTCCCTAATGAGCAGTTCTTC
TRBV9	TRBJ2-1	NA	TRBD2	14	CASSASGTSYEQFF	TGTGCCAGCAGCGCCTCCGGGACTAGCTATGAGCAGTTCTTC
TRBV19	TRBJ1-2	NA	TRBD1	13	CASSMQGEYGYTF	TGTGCCAGTAGTATGCAGGGGGAATATGGCTACACCTTC
TRBV6-1	TRBJ2-7	many	TRBD2	15	CASSEKGTSGGEQYF	TGTGCCAGCAGTGAAAAAGGGACTAGCGGGGGCGAGCAGTACTTC
TRBV9	TRBJ2-2	NA	TRBD1	17	CASSPPPGQGSFGELFF	TGTGCCAGCAGCCCCCCCCCGGGACAGGGTAGTTTTGGGGAGCTGTTTTTT
TRBV2	TRBJ2-2	NA	NA	16	CASRLGGTLTTGELFF	TGTGCCAGCAGGTTAGGAGGGACCCTAACGACCGGGGAGCTGTTTTTT
TRBV29-1	TRBJ2-2	NA	NA	11	CSVRGGGELFF	TGCAGCGTTCGGGGAGGCGGGGAGCTGTTTTTT
TRBV2	TRBJ1-2	NA	NA	14	CASSYRTSNYGYTF	TGTGCCAGCAGCTACAGGACGTCTAACTATGGCTACACCTTC
TRBV12-1	TRBJ1-3	once	NA	17	CASSFAGRKSSGNTIYF	TGTGCCAGCAGCTTTGCGGGCAGGAAGAGCTCTGGAAACACCATATATTTT
TRBV4-3	TRBJ1-1	NA	NA	15	CASSQGGGRSGEAFF	TGCGCCAGCAGCCAAGGTGGGGGGAGGTCAGGTGAAGCTTTCTTT
TRBV29-1	TRBJ1-1	NA	TRBD1	14	CSVIGQGLNTEAFF	TGCAGCGTTATTGGACAGGGCCTAAACACTGAAGCTTTCTTT
TRBV29-1	TRBJ2-2	NA	NA	12	CSSKGVTGELFF	TGCAGCTCCAAGGGGGTCACCGGGGAGCTGTTTTTT
TRBV10-3	TRBJ1-2	NA	NA	13	CAISDLQGIGYTF	TGTGCCATCAGTGATCTCCAGGGAATCGGCTACACCTTC
TRBV5-1	TRBJ2-2	once	NA	16	CASSPGPPGRTGELFF	TGCGCCAGCAGCCCGGGACCGCCGGGGAGGACCGGGGAGCTGTTTTTT
TRBV7-3	TRBJ2-1	NA	NA	14	CASSFSVSYNEQFF	TGTGCCAGCAGCTTTTCGGTTTCCTACAATGAGCAGTTCTTC
TRBV12-5	TRBJ2-1	NA	NA	13	CASGLSGLNEQFF	TGTGCTAGTGGTTTGTCCGGTTTGAATGAGCAGTTCTTC
TRBV5-6	TRBJ2-6	NA	NA	17	CASSPKGTSSGANVLTF	TGTGCCAGCAGCCCTAAGGGGACAAGCTCTGGGGCCAACGTCCTGACTTTC
TRBV4-3	TRBJ1-4	NA	TRBD1	15	CASSQDLGTGEKLFF	TGCGCCAGCAGCCAAGATTTAGGGACAGGAGAAAAACTGTTTTTT
TRBV11-3	TRBJ2-3	once	NA	15	CASSLGRGGRDTQYF	TGTGCCAGCAGCTTAGGGAGGGGGGGCCGAGATACGCAGTATTTT
TRBV12-5	TRBJ2-5	NA	TRBD2	14	CASGLGLAAETQYF	TGTGCTAGTGGCCTGGGGCTAGCGGCAGAGACCCAGTACTTC
TRBV13	TRBJ1-1	NA	TRBD1	14	CASSPLGQGGEAFF	TGTGCCAGCAGCCCTTTAGGACAGGGGGGTGAAGCTTTCTTT
TRBV4-3	TRBJ2-7	NA	TRBD2	15	CASSQQRGSSYEQYF	TGCGCCAGCAGCCAACAGCGGGGGAGCTCCTACGAGCAGTACTTC
TRBV6-5	TRBJ1-1	NA	NA	14	CASSFSGADTEAFF	TGTGCCAGCAGTTTCTCAGGGGCGGACACTGAAGCTTTCTTT
TRBV9	TRBJ2-7	NA	TRBD2	15	CASSVSGTTSYEQYF	TGTGCCAGCAGCGTATCAGGGACTACATCCTACGAGCAGTACTTC